This T cell receptor beta chain appears in the sequencing data of a study of shared clonotypes between healthy human individuals. Study-wide points: Larger estimated richness was generally recorded for naive subsets relative to memory subsets.

This table comes from immunoSEQ multiplex PCR, and its TCRdb copy is limited to in-frame clones, with some not included. The repertoire holds approximately 720,000 clones, about two thirds seen once, with under 2% in the top ten. Germline CDR1 is MNHNS and CDR2 is SASEGT. V lost 7 bases and J 3 bases, leaving 16 bases between the germline ends. The CDR3 length is 14 residues. This clone was picked up one time. Its target is unknown. The sequenced sample was memory CD4+ T cells sorted from blood. The subset here: CD45RA-negative fraction. The source of this sequence is a woman aged 25 to 45 in good health. The chain links TRBV6-1 to TRBJ2-7; D is unclear. Here the CDR3 DNA reads TGTGCCAGCAAAGTAGGGCAGGCTGTCTACGAGCAGTACTTC. This gives the protein CASKVGQAVYEQYF.